This TCR beta chain originates from a study of blood T cell repertoires in COVID-19. The wider study: The study drew acute and convalescent COVID-19 samples from the United States, Italy and Spain. From T cells, B-cell-depleted T cells, or PBMCs came the material, which was cDNA or gDNA.

Original handling: Amplification from reference gene primers served as the basis for estimated nucleated cell counts. This table comes from immunoSEQ multiplex PCR, and its TCRdb copy is limited to in-frame clones, with some not included. Clone size and V and J calls were adopted from that table, with D and trimming inferred from the DNA. The sample includes 70,000 to 90,000 clones, roughly 84% of them seen just once. The table lists this clone with a few counts. Germline V gene data show CDR1 as SGHTS and CDR2 as YDEGEE. This CDR3 spans 17 amino acids. Trimming at V came to 0 bases and at J to 5 bases, leaving 12 bases not matched to a gene.

Sequenced: peripheral blood. The genes are TRBV5-8 and TRBJ2-7; TRBD2 aligns across 9 bases. This TCR came from a human donor in a cohort sampled during active COVID-19. The CDR3, as DNA: TGTGCCAGCAGCTTGGTTCTTGGGACTAGCAAGCAAAACGAGCAGTACTTC. Translation: CASSLVLGTSKQNEQYF.